Each of the 9 T cell receptor beta chains below was sequenced from the same sample in a study of T-cell reconstitution after alpha-beta-depleted transplantation in children. Unique molecular identifiers were used in preparing the TCRbeta library. MiXCR, applied by TCRdb to the PCR reads, yields one record per CDR3 protein. The data show 250,000 to 400,000 distinct CDR3 sequences, around 25% seen once. This specimen was PBMCs, mostly from graft donor cells, taken 180 days after TCRalphabeta/CD19-depleted stem cell transplant. These receptors were collected from a male patient between 10 and 17 years old who had a stem cell transplant for acute lymphoblastic leukemia, so the T cells may come from the graft donor.

This sequence joins TRBV12-3 or TRBV12-4 and TRBJ2-1, with 14 positions matching TRBD2. V gave up 9 bases and J gave up 5 bases; unmatched junction bases: 15. The CDR3 has 18 residues. CDR3 sequence (DNA): TGTGCCAGGCCGCCCGGGGGACTGGGACTAGCGGGGGACAATGAGCAGTTCTTC. Protein: CARPPGGLGLAGDNEQFF.

The chain uses TRBV9 and TRBJ1-1; D gene uncertain. Trimming took 0 bases from V and 0 from J, leaving 6 bases between them. The germline V gene encodes CDR1 SGDLS and CDR2 YYNGEE. The CDR3 consists of 14 residues. CDR3 amino acids: CASSVEQMNTEAFF. CDR3 sequence (DNA): TGTGCCAGCAGCGTAGAACAAATGAACACTGAAGCTTTCTTT.

The chain joins TRBV20-1 to TRBJ2-7, with TRBD1 matching 10 bases. Germline assignment: CDR1 DFQATT and CDR2 SNEGSKA (reference sequence). V lost 2 bases and J lost 2; bases outside the gene matches: 9. The CDR3 totals 16 residues. CDR3 protein: CSARPTWDRGTYEQYF. As DNA, the CDR3 is TGCAGTGCTAGACCCACCTGGGACAGGGGAACCTACGAGCAGTACTTC.

This clonotype was picked up a small number of times. This chain links TRBV20-1 with TRBJ2-5; TRBD1 aligns across 7 bases. Germline V CDR1 and CDR2: DFQATT, SNEGSKA (reference sequence). The CDR3 is 14 amino acids. Losses at the gene ends were 6 bases for V and 2 bases for J; bases not matched to a gene: 9. The CDR3 region is CSARHRGRQETQYF. The DNA of the CDR3 is TGCAGTGCGAGACACAGGGGAAGGCAAGAGACCCAGTACTTC.

This clonotype was seen a handful of times. V gene TRBV20-1 combines with J gene TRBJ1-5, with D maybe TRBD1 (5 bases). Germline CDR1 DFQATT, CDR2 SNEGSKA (reference sequence). V was cut by 6 bases and J by 7 bases, with 16 bases left in between. The CDR3 is 13 amino acids. The CDR3 DNA reads TGCAGTGCAGCTACAGTGGGACTGCAGCCCCAGCATTTT. Translation: CSAATVGLQPQHF.

The chain links TRBV7-8 to TRBJ2-7, with TRBD2 matching over 8 bases. This CDR3 comprises 17 residues. Germline V gene sequence: CDR1 SGHVS, CDR2 FQNEAQ. Trimming cost V 5 bases and J 2 bases; bases outside gene matches: 14. CDR3 DNA sequence: TGTGCCAGCAGCCCCTTAGTGGCGGGAGGAGGCACCTACGAGCAGTACTTC. This encodes CASSPLVAGGGTYEQYF. Filled out from reference TRBV7-8 and TRBJ2-7, the complete variable domain reads GAGVSQSPRYKVAKRGQDVALRCDPISGHVSLFWYQQALGQGPEFLTYFQNEAQLDKSGLPSDRFFAERPEGSVSTLKIQRTQQEDSAVYLCASSPLVAGGGTYEQYFGPGTRLTVT.

This chain links TRBV11-1 with TRBJ2-4; 10 bases are shared with TRBD2. The CDR3 is 14 amino acids. Trimming took 4 bases from V and 8 from J; bases not matched to a gene: 5. The germline V gene encodes CDR1 SGHAT and CDR2 FQDESV (reference sequence). CDR3 sequence (DNA): TGTGCCAGCAGCTCTAGCGGGAGAGGATACATTCAGTACTTC. Translated, it gives CASSSSGRGYIQYF.

This sequence joins TRBV5-5 and TRBJ1-2, with 9 bases that match TRBD1. CDR1 is SGHKS and CDR2 is YYEKEE in the germline V gene (reference sequence). This CDR3 has 18 residues. V trimming: 0 bases; J trimming: 5 bases; junction bases outside the gene matches: 14. Written as DNA, the CDR3 is TGTGCCAGCAGCTTGGCCCCCCCTGACAGGGGGTCTCGATATGGCTACACCTTC. Translation gives CASSLAPPDRGSRYGYTF.

This clonotype was observed a few times. The rearrangement links TRBV5-1 to TRBJ2-3, with 9 bases aligning to TRBD2. This CDR3 is built from 17 residues. V lost 0 bases, J lost 1 base, and 6 bases stayed unmatched. Per the germline V gene, CDR1 is SGHRS and CDR2 is YFSETQ. The CDR3, as DNA: TGCGCCAGCAGCTTGGAGAGGACTAGCGTGGGCACAGATACGCAGTATTTT. It specifies CASSLERTSVGTDTQYF.